This TCR beta chain emerged from a study of T cells in Graves' hyperthyroidism and ophthalmopathy. Researchers took RNA transcripts and amplified the TCR beta CDR3 regions from them. Researchers ran a first-round RT-PCR on the TCR CDR3 using the HTBI primer set. Each CDR3 protein is one row after TCRdb ran MiXCR on the multiplex PCR reads. Of hundreds of thousands of distinct CDR3 sequences listed, about a sixth were seen once; the top ten hold under 35%. The J segment lost 6 bases and the V segment lost 2 bases, leaving 15 bases of the junction unmatched. This CDR3 is built from 17 residues. Looked up from germline, CDR1 is SGHAT and CDR2 is FQNNGV. This clonotype was recorded at least ten times.

This chain uses TRBV11-2 with TRBJ2-7, with 8 bases matching TRBD1. Sequencing input: blood. This TCR came from a woman in her late teens or twenties with Graves' ophthalmopathy. In DNA form, the CDR3 reads TGTGCCAGCAGCTTACTCTCCCAGGGGGCCCTTATGGGCGAGCAGTACTTC. Its protein product is CASSLLSQGALMGEQYF.